These 4 T cell receptor beta chains came from one sample sequenced in a study of cytomegalovirus exposure and HLA in healthy donors (dated by TCRdb to 2016 to 2017). Libraries came from the immunoSEQ multiplex PCR assay. The multiplex PCR relied on a mix of 60 forward primers for TCR Vbeta segments and 13 reverse primers for TCR Jbeta segments. The table was pulled from immuneACCESS by TCRdb, which kept in-frame rearrangements only. Such tables lose some clones; where checked, under half of the loss comes from unresolved V genes, and the rest has no known cause. Counted in this sample were about 160,000 clones; about four fifths of them appeared once. The ten largest make up roughly 4.3% of the sample. Sequencing input: PBMCs. The receptor source for this set is a man aged 50-59 years in good health and CMV-seropositive.

V gene TRBV27 combines with J gene TRBJ2-1; TRBD2 is a possible D gene (6 bases). CDR3 length: 14 residues. The V gene lost 4 bases and the J gene lost 0 bases, with 7 bases spanning the gap. Germline V gene sequence: CDR1 MNHEY, CDR2 SMNVEV (reference sequence). CDR3 protein: CASSWGDSYNEQFF. The CDR3 DNA reads as TGTGCCAGCAGTTGGGGGGACTCCTACAATGAGCAGTTCTTC.

The rearrangement links TRBV10-1 to TRBJ2-2; 7 nucleotides match TRBD2. Germline V lookup: CDR1 WNHNN, CDR2 SYGVQD (reference sequence). J gave up 0 bases and V 6 bases, and 22 bases lay outside the gene matches. The CDR3 runs 21 residues. CDR3 region: CASSGQAKSGMDTPNTGELFF. CDR3 bases: TGCGCCAGCAGCGGACAAGCTAAGAGCGGGATGGACACTCCGAACACCGGGGAGCTGTTTTTT.

This sequence joins TRBV4-2 and TRBJ2-5; 8 nucleotides match TRBD2. The CDR3 runs to 17 residues. V lost 0 bases and J lost 2; bases outside the gene matches: 8. CDR1 and CDR2 (germline): LGHNA, YNFKEQ. The CDR3 nucleotides are TGTGCCAGCAGCCAAGATTTTGCCGGGACTAGTCAAGAGACCCAGTACTTC. It yields the protein CASSQDFAGTSQETQYF.

The J gene is TRBJ2-7, the V gene TRBV4-1, with a weak D call TRBD1 (5 bases). V lost 1 base and J lost 1, with 11 bases in between. CDR3 length: 15 amino acids. CDR1 and CDR2 (germline): MGHRA, YSYEKL. CDR3 region: CASSQVAQGSYEQYF. CDR3 bases: TGCGCCAGCAGCCAAGTGGCGCAGGGATCCTACGAGCAGTACTTC.